The 12 T cell receptor beta chains in this list originate from one sample, sequenced in a study of T cell repertoires in cytomegalovirus infection. TCRdb recomputed calls from the reads with MiXCR, one row per CDR3 protein. The sample consists of around 300,000 distinct CDR3 sequences, about 20% of them appearing once. Their recognized antigens are unknown. Sample: cultured PBMCs, taken from culture after CMV antigen stimulation. The source is a human donor in good health (CMV status not recorded). Some clones in this sample may be carry-over from other donors' samples.

This clonotype was seen more than once but under ten times. V usage is TRBV11-2 and J usage is TRBJ1-6; no definite D call. CDR1 SGHAT and CDR2 FQNNGV come from the germline V gene. The CDR3 runs 15 residues. The V gene lost 7 bases and the J gene lost 0 bases, with 10 bases spanning the gap. CDR3 loop: CASIPQSSYNSPLHF. The CDR3 DNA reads TGTGCCAGCATCCCACAGAGCTCCTATAATTCACCCCTCCACTTT. Together with reference TRBV11-2 and TRBJ1-6, the CDR3 gives the full variable domain: EAGVAQSPRYKIIEKRQSVAFWCNPISGHATLYWYQQILGQGPKLLIQFQNNGVVDDSQLPKDRFSAERLKGVDSTLKIQPAKLEDSAVYLCASIPQSSYNSPLHFGNGTRLTVT.

The V and J genes are TRBV6-5 and TRBJ2-3, with D perhaps matching TRBD1 or TRBD2 (5 bases each). The CDR3 covers 15 residues. Trimming pared 0 bases from V and 6 bases from J, leaving 13 bases between. The germline gives CDR1 MNHEY, CDR2 SVGAGI. This chain's CDR3 is CASSYSPRGVDTQYF. CDR3 nucleotide sequence: TGTGCCAGCAGTTACTCGCCCCGGGGCGTGGATACGCAGTATTTT.

Only a few counts were recorded for this clonotype. The genes are TRBV19 and TRBJ1-1; TRBD1 agrees at 11 bases. Germline CDR1 LNHDA, CDR2 SQIVND (reference sequence). The CDR3 has 12 amino acids. Germline trimming cut 11 bases from V and 6 bases from J; bases unmatched to any gene: 5. In DNA form, the CDR3 reads TGTGCCTCCGGACAGGGGGCATCTGAAGCTTTCTTT. Encoded protein: CASGQGASEAFF.

The sample holds many counts of this clonotype. This chain links TRBV30 with TRBJ1-1; D is perhaps TRBD1 (5 bases). There are 13 residues in the CDR3. Germline loops: CDR1 GTSNPN, CDR2 SVGIG (reference sequence). V lost 2 bases, J lost 7 bases, and 14 bases lay in between. CDR3 residues: CAWSSGAQFEAFF. CDR3 DNA: TGTGCCTGGAGTTCCGGGGCCCAGTTTGAAGCTTTCTTT.

The rearrangement joins TRBV6-5 to TRBJ2-1, with 14 bases that match TRBD2. Looked up from germline, CDR1 is MNHEY and CDR2 is SVGAGI. This CDR3 is built from 18 residues. With 6 bases clipped from V and 8 bases from J, the junction kept 15 bases outside the gene matches. CDR3 sequence reads: CASSHRGGGLAGGHEQFF. Here the CDR3 DNA reads TGTGCCAGCAGCCACAGGGGGGGAGGACTAGCGGGAGGTCATGAGCAGTTCTTC.

This clonotype was detected many times. The V gene is TRBV24-1, the J gene TRBJ2-5, with 9 bases matching TRBD1. J lost 7 bases, V lost 4 bases, and 12 bases had no gene match. CDR3 length: 16 amino acids. In germline, CDR1 is KGHDR, CDR2 SFDVKD. CDR3 in amino acids: CATSDPTGTGRATQYF. Written as DNA, the CDR3 is TGTGCCACCAGTGACCCAACCGGGACAGGGAGGGCGACCCAGTACTTC.

The gene calls are TRBV14 and TRBJ1-2; D is ambiguous. Germline V gene data show CDR1 as SGHDN and CDR2 as FVKESK. V lost 0 bases and J lost 3, with 5 bases in between. The length of the CDR3 is 13 residues. Here the CDR3 reads CASSQELYYGYTF. DNA for the CDR3: TGTGCCAGCAGCCAAGAACTTTACTATGGCTACACCTTC.

As DNA, the CDR3 is TGCAGTGCTAGAACTACTCTTTGGACTAGCGGCTTTAGCTCCTACAATGAGCAGTTCTTC. This encodes CSARTTLWTSGFSSYNEQFF. The chain uses TRBV20-1 and TRBJ2-1; TRBD2 matches 10 bases. V trimming: 2 bases; J trimming: 0 bases; junction bases outside the gene matches: 16. Germline V gene sequence: CDR1 DFQATT, CDR2 SNEGSKA (reference sequence). This CDR3 is built from 20 residues.

Concerning this clonotype: A much larger clonotype is one base distant, so this may be a read error. The DNA for the CDR3 is TGTGCCAGCGGCTCCCCCCCGGGACAGGGCCAGTCCAGCAATCAGCCCCAGCATTTT. It yields the protein CASGSPPGQGQSSNQPQHF. The rearrangement links TRBV7-8 to TRBJ1-5, with TRBD1 identical over 9 bases. Unmatched junction bases numbered 18, after V lost 8 bases and J lost 1 base. In germline, CDR1 is SGHVS, CDR2 FQNEAQ. This CDR3 is built from 19 residues. The full variable domain, with the rest looked up from reference TRBV7-8 and TRBJ1-5, is GAGVSQSPRYKVAKRGQDVALRCDPISGHVSLFWYQQALGQGPEFLTYFQNEAQLDKSGLPSDRFFAERPEGSVSTLKIQRTQQEDSAVYLCASGSPPGQGQSSNQPQHFGDGTRLSIL.

This clonotype was found many times. The chain uses TRBV4-1 and TRBJ2-1; D tentatively reads TRBD1 or TRBD2 (5 bases each). CDR1 MGHRA and CDR2 YSYEKL come from the germline V gene. The CDR3 extends over 14 amino acids. V was cut by 6 bases and J by 5 bases, with 14 bases left in between. The CDR3 DNA sequence: TGCGCCAGCAGACCCCGGGACCACAACAATGAGCAGTTCTTC. Amino acid sequence: CASRPRDHNNEQFF.

The chain carries TRBV27 and TRBJ2-3, with 10 bases fitting TRBD1. J gave up 0 bases and V 4 bases, and 7 bases lay outside the gene matches. CDR3 length: 17 residues. Germline V gene lookup returns CDR1 MNHEY and CDR2 SMNVEV (reference sequence). The DNA of the CDR3 is TGTGCCAGCAGTTCGGGGACAGGGGCGCTGAGCACAGATACGCAGTATTTT. It specifies CASSSGTGALSTDTQYF.

The chain joins TRBV18 to TRBJ1-4; D is perhaps TRBD1 (6 bases). V was clipped by 6 bases and J by 8 bases, with 19 bases between them. CDR3 size: 15 residues. Germline V gene lookup returns CDR1 KGHSH and CDR2 LQKENI. The CDR3 loop is CASSLSAGQPEKLFF. The CDR3 DNA is TGTGCCAGCTCCCTTTCCGCCGGACAGCCGGAAAAACTGTTTTTT. Supplemented by reference TRBV18 and TRBJ1-4, the full variable domain reads NAGVMQNPRHLVRRRGQEARLRCSPMKGHSHVYWYRQLPEEGLKFMVYLQKENIIDESGMPKERFSAEFPKEGPSILRIQQVVRGDSAAYFCASSLSAGQPEKLFFGSGTQLSVL.